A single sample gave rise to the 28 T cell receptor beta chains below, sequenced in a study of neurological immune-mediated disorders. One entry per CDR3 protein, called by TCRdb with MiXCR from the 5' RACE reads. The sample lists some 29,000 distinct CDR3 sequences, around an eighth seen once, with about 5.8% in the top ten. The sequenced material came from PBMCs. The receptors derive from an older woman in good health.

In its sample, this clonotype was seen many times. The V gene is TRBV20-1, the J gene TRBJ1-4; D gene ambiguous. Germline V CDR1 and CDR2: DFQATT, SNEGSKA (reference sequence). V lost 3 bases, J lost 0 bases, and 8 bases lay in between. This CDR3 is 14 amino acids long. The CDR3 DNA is TGCAGTGCTAGTGAGGGTTCAACTAATGAAAAACTGTTTTTT. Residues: CSASEGSTNEKLFF.

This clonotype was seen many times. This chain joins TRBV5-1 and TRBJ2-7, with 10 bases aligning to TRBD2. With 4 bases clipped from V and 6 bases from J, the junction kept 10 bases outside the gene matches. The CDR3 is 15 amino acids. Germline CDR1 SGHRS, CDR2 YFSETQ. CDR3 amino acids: CASSRRASGRPEQYF. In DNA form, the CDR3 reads TGCGCCAGCAGCCGGAGGGCTAGCGGGAGACCCGAGCAGTACTTC.

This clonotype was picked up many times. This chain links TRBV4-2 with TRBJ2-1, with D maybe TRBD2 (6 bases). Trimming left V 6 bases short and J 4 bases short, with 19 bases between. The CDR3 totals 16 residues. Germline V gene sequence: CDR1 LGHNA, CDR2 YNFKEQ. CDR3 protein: CASRPGDSGQYNEQFF. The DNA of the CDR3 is TGTGCCAGCAGGCCAGGTGACAGCGGGCAATACAATGAGCAGTTCTTC.

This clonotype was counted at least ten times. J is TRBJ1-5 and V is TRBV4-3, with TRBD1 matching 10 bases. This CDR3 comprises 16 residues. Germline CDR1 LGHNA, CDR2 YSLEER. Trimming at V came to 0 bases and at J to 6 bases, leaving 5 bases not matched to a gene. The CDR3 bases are TGCGCCAGCAGCCAAGAATGGGACAGGGGAGGTCAGCCCCAGCATTTT. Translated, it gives CASSQEWDRGGQPQHF.

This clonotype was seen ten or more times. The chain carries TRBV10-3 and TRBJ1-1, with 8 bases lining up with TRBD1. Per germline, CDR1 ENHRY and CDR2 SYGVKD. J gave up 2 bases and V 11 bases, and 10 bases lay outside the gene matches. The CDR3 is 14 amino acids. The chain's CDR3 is CASSATGGNTEAFF. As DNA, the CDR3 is TGTGCCTCAAGCGCAACAGGGGGTAACACTGAAGCTTTCTTT.

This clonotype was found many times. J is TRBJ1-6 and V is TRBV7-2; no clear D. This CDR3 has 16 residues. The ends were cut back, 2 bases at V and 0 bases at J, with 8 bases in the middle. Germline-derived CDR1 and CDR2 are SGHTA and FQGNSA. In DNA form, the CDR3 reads TGTGCCAGCAGCTTAATCCCAGGCTCCTATAATTCACCCCTCCACTTT. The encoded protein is CASSLIPGSYNSPLHF.

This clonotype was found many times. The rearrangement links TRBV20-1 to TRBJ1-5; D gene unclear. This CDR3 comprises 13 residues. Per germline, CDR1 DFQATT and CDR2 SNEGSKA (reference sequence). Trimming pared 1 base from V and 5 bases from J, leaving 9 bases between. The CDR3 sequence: CSARASDHQPQHF. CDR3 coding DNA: TGCAGTGCTAGAGCGTCAGATCATCAGCCCCAGCATTTT.

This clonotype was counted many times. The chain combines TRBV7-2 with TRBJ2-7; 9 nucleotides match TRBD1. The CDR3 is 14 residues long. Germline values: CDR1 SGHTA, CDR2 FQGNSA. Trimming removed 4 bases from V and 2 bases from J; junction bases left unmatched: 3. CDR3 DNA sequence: TGTGCCAGCAGCTCCGGACAGGGGACCTACGAGCAGTACTTC. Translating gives CASSSGQGTYEQYF. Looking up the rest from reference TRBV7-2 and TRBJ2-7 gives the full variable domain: GAGVSQSPSNKVTEKGKDVELRCDPISGHTALYWYRQSLGQGLEFLIYFQGNSAPDKSGLPSDRFSAERTGGSVSTLTIQRTQQEDSAVYLCASSSGQGTYEQYFGPGTRLTVT.

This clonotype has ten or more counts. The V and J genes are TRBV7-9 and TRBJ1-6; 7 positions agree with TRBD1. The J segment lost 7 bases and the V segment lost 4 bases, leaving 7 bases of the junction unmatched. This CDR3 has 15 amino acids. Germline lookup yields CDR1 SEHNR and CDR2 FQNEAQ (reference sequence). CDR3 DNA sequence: TGTGCCAGCAGCTCAAGACAGGGTGGAAATTCACCCCTCCACTTT. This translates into CASSSRQGGNSPLHF.

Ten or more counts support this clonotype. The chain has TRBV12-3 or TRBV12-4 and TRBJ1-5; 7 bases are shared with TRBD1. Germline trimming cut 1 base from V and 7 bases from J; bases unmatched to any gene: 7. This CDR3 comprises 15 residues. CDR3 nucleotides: TGTGCCAGCAGTTTAGTGTCAGGGGGTGGGCAGCCCCAGCATTTT. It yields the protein CASSLVSGGGQPQHF.

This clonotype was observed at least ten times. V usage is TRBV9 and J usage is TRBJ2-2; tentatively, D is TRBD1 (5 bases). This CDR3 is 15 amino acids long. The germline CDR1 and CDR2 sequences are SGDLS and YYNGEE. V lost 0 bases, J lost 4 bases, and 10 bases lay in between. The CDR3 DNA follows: TGTGCCAGCAGCGTAGGGCAGGGTGGCACCGGGGAGCTGTTTTTT. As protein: CASSVGQGGTGELFF. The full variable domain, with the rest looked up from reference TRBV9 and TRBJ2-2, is DSGVTQTPKHLITATGQRVTLRCSPRSGDLSVYWYQQSLDQGLQFLIQYYNGEERAKGNILERFSAQQFPDLHSELNLSSLELGDSALYFCASSVGQGGTGELFFGEGSRLTVL.

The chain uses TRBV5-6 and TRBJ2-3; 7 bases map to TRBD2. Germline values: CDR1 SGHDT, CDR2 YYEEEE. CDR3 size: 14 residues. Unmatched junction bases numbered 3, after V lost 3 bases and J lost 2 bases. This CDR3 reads CASSWTSYTDTQYF. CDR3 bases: TGTGCCAGCAGCTGGACTAGTTACACAGATACGCAGTATTTT.

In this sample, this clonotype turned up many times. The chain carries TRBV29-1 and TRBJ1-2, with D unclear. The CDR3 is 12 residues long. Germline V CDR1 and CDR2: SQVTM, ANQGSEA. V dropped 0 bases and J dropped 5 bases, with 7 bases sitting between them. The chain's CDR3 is CSVEDSWYGYTF. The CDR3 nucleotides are TGCAGCGTTGAAGATAGTTGGTATGGCTACACCTTC.

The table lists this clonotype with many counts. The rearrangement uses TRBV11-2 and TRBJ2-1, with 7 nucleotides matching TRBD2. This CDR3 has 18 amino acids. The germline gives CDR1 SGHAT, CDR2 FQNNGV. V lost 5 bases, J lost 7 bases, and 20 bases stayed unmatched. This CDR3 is CASSLTPGGNVVGNEQFF. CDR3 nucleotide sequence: TGTGCCAGCAGCCTTACCCCGGGGGGAAATGTAGTGGGAAATGAGCAGTTCTTC.

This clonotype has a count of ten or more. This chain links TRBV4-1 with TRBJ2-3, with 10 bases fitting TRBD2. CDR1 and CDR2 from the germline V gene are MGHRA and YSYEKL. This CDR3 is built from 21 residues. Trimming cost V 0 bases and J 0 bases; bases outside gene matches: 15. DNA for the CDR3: TGCGCCAGCAGCCAAGATGACACTAGCGGGGCGCTACTCTTAAGCACAGATACGCAGTATTTT. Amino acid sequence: CASSQDDTSGALLLSTDTQYF.

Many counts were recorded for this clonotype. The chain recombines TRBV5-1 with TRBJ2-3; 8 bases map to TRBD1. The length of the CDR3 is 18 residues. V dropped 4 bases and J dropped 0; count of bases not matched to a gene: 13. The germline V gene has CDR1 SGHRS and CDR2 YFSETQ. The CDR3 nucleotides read TGCGCCAGCAGCGTCGGACAGGGTGGGCGATCTAGCACAGATACGCAGTATTTT. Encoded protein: CASSVGQGGRSSTDTQYF.

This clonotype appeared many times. DNA of the CDR3: TGTGCCAGCAGCCGGCCGGGGGCATATGGCTACACCTTC. This encodes CASSRPGAYGYTF. The gene calls are TRBV6-1 and TRBJ1-2, with D maybe TRBD1 (6 bases). With 6 bases removed from V and 5 bases from J, the gap between germline ends came to 13 bases. The germline CDR1 and CDR2 sequences are MNHNS and SASEGT. The CDR3 has 13 amino acids.

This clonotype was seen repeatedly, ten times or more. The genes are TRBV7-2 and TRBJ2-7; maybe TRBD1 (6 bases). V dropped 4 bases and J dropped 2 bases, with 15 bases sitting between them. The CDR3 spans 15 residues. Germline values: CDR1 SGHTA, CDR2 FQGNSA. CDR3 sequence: CASSSFTTGPYEQYF. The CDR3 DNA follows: TGTGCCAGCAGCTCGTTTACGACAGGACCCTACGAGCAGTACTTC.

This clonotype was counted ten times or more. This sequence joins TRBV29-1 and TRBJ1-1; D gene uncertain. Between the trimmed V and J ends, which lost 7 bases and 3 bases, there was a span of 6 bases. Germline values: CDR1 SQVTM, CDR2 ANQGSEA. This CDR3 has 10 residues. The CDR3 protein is CSAGDTEAFF. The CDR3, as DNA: TGCAGCGCCGGGGACACTGAAGCTTTCTTT.

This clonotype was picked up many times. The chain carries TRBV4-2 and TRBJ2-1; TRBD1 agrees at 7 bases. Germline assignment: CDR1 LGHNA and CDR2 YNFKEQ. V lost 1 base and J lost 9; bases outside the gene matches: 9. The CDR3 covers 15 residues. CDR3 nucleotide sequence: TGTGCCAGCAGCCAAGCCCCAAGACAGGGCCTTGAGCAGTTCTTC. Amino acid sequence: CASSQAPRQGLEQFF.

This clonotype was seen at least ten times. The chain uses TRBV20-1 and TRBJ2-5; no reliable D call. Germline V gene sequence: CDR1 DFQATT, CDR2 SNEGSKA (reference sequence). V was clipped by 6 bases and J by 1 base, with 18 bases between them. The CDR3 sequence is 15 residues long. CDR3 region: CSAPKTFTAQETQYF. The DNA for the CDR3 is TGCAGTGCCCCCAAGACCTTTACGGCCCAAGAGACCCAGTACTTC.

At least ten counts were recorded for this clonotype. Here the CDR3 reads CALEDGTGPNQPQHF. The CDR3 DNA sequence: TGTGCCTTAGAGGACGGGACAGGGCCCAATCAGCCCCAGCATTTT. The chain is built from TRBV27 and TRBJ1-5; 9 nucleotides agree with TRBD1. The junction had 11 bases not matched to a gene; V was cut back by 11 bases and J by 3 bases. The CDR3 contains 15 residues. The germline V gene encodes CDR1 MNHEY and CDR2 SMNVEV (reference sequence).

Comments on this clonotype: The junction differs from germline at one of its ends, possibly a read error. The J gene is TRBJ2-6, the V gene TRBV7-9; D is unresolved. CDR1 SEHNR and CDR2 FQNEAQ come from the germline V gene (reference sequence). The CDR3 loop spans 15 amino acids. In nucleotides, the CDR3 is TGCGCCAGCAGCTCACAGTCCCCTGGGGCCAACGTCCTGACTTTC. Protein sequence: CASSSQSPGANVLTF.

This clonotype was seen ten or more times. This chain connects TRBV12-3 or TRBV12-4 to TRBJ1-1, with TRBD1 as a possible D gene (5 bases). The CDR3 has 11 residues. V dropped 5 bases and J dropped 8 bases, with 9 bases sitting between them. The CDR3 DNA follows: TGTGCCAGCAGTCCGGGGCCGGAAGCTTTCTTT. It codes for CASSPGPEAFF.

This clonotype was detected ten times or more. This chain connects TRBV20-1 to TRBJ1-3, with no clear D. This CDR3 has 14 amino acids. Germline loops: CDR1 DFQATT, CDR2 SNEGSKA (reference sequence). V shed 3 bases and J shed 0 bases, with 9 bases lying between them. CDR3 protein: CSASDVLSGNTIYF. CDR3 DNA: TGCAGTGCTAGCGACGTACTCTCTGGAAACACCATATATTTT.

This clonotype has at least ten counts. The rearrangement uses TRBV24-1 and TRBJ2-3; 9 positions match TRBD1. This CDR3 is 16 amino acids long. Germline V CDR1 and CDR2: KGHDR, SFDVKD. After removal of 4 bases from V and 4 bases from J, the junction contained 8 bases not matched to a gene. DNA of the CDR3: TGTGCCACCAGTGACCCCCCGGGACAGGGCCCAGATACGCAGTATTTT. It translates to CATSDPPGQGPDTQYF.

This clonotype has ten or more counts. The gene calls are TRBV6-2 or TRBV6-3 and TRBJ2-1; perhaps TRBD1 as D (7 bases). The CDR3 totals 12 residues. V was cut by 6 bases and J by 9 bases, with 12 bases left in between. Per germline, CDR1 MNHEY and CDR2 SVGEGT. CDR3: CASSRQGGEQFF. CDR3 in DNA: TGTGCCAGCAGCCGACAGGGAGGTGAGCAGTTCTTC.

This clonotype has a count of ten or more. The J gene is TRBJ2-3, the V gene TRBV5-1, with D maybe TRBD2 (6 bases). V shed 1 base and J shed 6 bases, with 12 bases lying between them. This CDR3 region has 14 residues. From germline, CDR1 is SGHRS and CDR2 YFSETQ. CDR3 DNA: TGCGCCAGCAGCTTGCTTGGGGGGATGGATACGCAGTATTTT. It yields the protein CASSLLGGMDTQYF.